This passage covers 9 T cell receptor beta chains from one sample sequenced in a study of beta chain features in type 1 diabetes. Study results and caveats: Patients with Type 1 diabetes showed moderately but significantly shorter TCRB CDR3s in all four CD4+ subsets.

Antigens for these TCRs are unknown. Reverse transcribing all isolated RNA meant expressed TCRB transcripts were sequenced. Sequencing was performed with immunoSEQ multiplex PCR; in TCRdb, only in-frame clones are kept and a portion is missing. The sample carries over 600,000 clones, roughly 12% recorded once. Sequenced material: naive CD4+ T cells from blood. The receptors originated from a man in his thirties or forties with type 1 diabetes.

This clone showed up just a few times. The DNA of the CDR3 is TGTGCCTGGTCGGGGGGGTATTACTCCGAGCAGTACTTC. Translated: CAWSGGYYSEQYF. The V gene is TRBV30, the J gene TRBJ2-7; 8 nucleotides line up with TRBD2. The junction had 9 bases not matched to a gene; V was cut back by 5 bases and J by 6 bases. CDR1 GTSNPN and CDR2 SVGIG come from the germline V gene (reference sequence). This CDR3 has 13 residues.

The CDR3 DNA is TGTGCCAGCAGCCCTAGTGGAGAACATAGCAATCAGCCCCAGCATTTT. It specifies CASSPSGEHSNQPQHF. The chain joins TRBV7-2 to TRBJ1-5; D remains ambiguous. Trimming cost V 5 bases and J 0 bases, with 14 bases left between them. CDR1 is SGHTA, CDR2 FQGNSA, per germline. The CDR3 contains 16 residues.

V usage is TRBV7-2 and J usage is TRBJ2-3, with 8 bases fitting TRBD2. This CDR3 region has 17 residues. The J segment lost 0 bases and the V segment lost 5 bases, leaving 10 bases of the junction unmatched. Germline-derived CDR1 and CDR2 are SGHTA and FQGNSA. As DNA, the CDR3 is TGTGCCAGCAGCCCCCCCCGGGGGGGATTTAGCACAGATACGCAGTATTTT. It codes for CASSPPRGGFSTDTQYF. Filled out from reference TRBV7-2 and TRBJ2-3, the complete variable domain reads GAGVSQSPSNKVTEKGKDVELRCDPISGHTALYWYRQSLGQGLEFLIYFQGNSAPDKSGLPSDRFSAERTGGSVSTLTIQRTQQEDSAVYLCASSPPRGGFSTDTQYFGPGTRLTVL.

This clone was recorded a few times. This chain uses TRBV13 with TRBJ1-4; possibly TRBD1 for D (5 bases). This CDR3 region has 14 residues. Germline V gene sequence: CDR1 PRHDT, CDR2 FYEKMQ (reference sequence). V lost 1 base, J lost 6 bases, and 9 bases lay in between. The CDR3 sequence is CASSLARVDEKLFF. CDR3 nucleotide sequence: TGTGCCAGCAGCTTAGCCAGGGTCGATGAAAAACTGTTTTTT.

The DNA of the CDR3 is TGTGCCAGCAGCTTGGAGGTGCGGGATTCACCCCTCCACTTT. Translating gives CASSLEVRDSPLHF. This chain uses TRBV5-6 with TRBJ1-6; D not certain. The V and J ends lost 0 bases and 8 bases respectively, with 9 bases between them. The CDR3 is 14 residues long. The germline gives CDR1 SGHDT, CDR2 YYEEEE. Combining the CDR3 with reference TRBV5-6 and TRBJ1-6 gives the whole variable domain DAGVTQSPTHLIKTRGQQVTLRCSPKSGHDTVSWYQQALGQGPQFIFQYYEEEERQRGNFPDRFSGHQFPNYSSELNVNALLLGDSALYLCASSLEVRDSPLHFGNGTRLTVT.

The chain joins TRBV4-3 to TRBJ2-7, with D perhaps matching TRBD2 (6 bases). V was cut by 0 bases and J by 2 bases, with 11 bases left in between. This CDR3 is built from 15 residues. Germline loops: CDR1 LGHNA, CDR2 YSLEER. The CDR3 reads CASSQDRGFTYEQYF. Written as DNA, the CDR3 is TGCGCCAGCAGCCAAGATCGGGGGTTCACCTACGAGCAGTACTTC.

The chain has TRBV9 and TRBJ1-4, with 10 nucleotides matching TRBD1. Trimming took 3 bases from V and 5 from J; bases not matched to a gene: 1. The CDR3 totals 14 residues. The V gene's germline CDR1 is SGDLS and CDR2 YYNGEE. CDR3 nucleotides: TGTGCCAGCAGCGCGGACAGGGGGAATGAAAAACTGTTTTTT. It codes for CASSADRGNEKLFF.

The CDR3 nucleotides read TGTGCCAGCAGCCAGGACAAGTACGACTACAATGAGCAGTTCTTC. Translating it yields CASSQDKYDYNEQFF. The chain recombines TRBV14 with TRBJ2-1; a weak D match, TRBD1 (5 bases). Trimming stripped 3 bases from V and 3 bases from J, with 12 bases between. Per germline, CDR1 SGHDN and CDR2 FVKESK. The length of the CDR3 is 15 residues.

The sample holds a few counts of this clone. V is TRBV5-4 and J is TRBJ2-3, with a possible D match to TRBD2 (5 bases). V shed 4 bases and J shed 6 bases, with 18 bases lying between them. Per the germline V gene, CDR1 is SGHNT and CDR2 is YYREEE (reference sequence). The CDR3 consists of 15 residues. The chain's CDR3 is CASSQSSGLSDTQYF. DNA for the CDR3: TGTGCCAGCAGCCAGAGTTCCGGACTGTCCGATACGCAGTATTTT.